These 5 T cell receptor beta chains came from one sample sequenced in a study of blood T cell repertoires in COVID-19. Using immunoSEQ multiplex PCR, the repertoire was profiled, and TCRdb retains in-frame clones only, with some absent. The sample consists of roughly 290,000 clones, approximately 83% of them appearing once. Sequencing was done on a sample of PBMCs or T cells enriched from blood (not recorded which). Receptors were obtained from a woman in her thirties who had recovered from COVID-19.

V gene TRBV27 combines with J gene TRBJ1-1, with D possibly TRBD1 on 6 matching bases. The CDR3 loop spans 15 amino acids. Per the germline V gene, CDR1 is MNHEY and CDR2 is SMNVEV (reference sequence). Trimming shortened V by 5 bases and J by 5 bases, and 18 bases separated the two germline ends. The CDR3 coding sequence is TGTGCCAGCAGTCCCCTCTTACAGGGTTGGACTGAAGCTTTCTTT. Amino acids: CASSPLLQGWTEAFF.

The V gene is TRBV7-9, the J gene TRBJ2-2; TRBD1 might be the D (6 bases). The CDR3 runs to 15 residues. V dropped 5 bases and J dropped 1 base, with 11 bases sitting between them. The germline V gene has CDR1 SEHNR and CDR2 FQNEAQ (reference sequence). CDR3 protein: CASSPRDKNTGELFF. As DNA, the CDR3 is TGTGCCAGCAGCCCCCGGGACAAGAACACCGGGGAGCTGTTTTTT.

This clone has just one count. The chain couples TRBV5-1 to TRBJ2-2; no definite D call. This CDR3 has 14 residues. Germline CDR1 is SGHRS and CDR2 is YFSETQ. The V and J ends lost 0 bases and 2 bases respectively, with 5 bases between them. CDR3 protein: CASSLEINTGELFF. The CDR3 DNA is TGCGCCAGCAGCTTGGAAATAAACACCGGGGAGCTGTTTTTT.

The V and J genes are TRBV6-1 and TRBJ1-5; D is perhaps TRBD1 (5 bases). The germline gives CDR1 MNHNS, CDR2 SASEGT. The CDR3 contains 15 residues. Trimming cost V 0 bases and J 6 bases, with 12 bases left between them. This CDR3 is CASSEALGGIQPQHF. In DNA, the CDR3 is TGTGCCAGCAGTGAAGCGCTTGGGGGGATTCAGCCCCAGCATTTT.

The chain links TRBV2 to TRBJ2-7; 7 bases match TRBD1. Germline V gene sequence: CDR1 SNHLY, CDR2 FYNNEI. After removal of 6 bases from V and 2 bases from J, the junction contained 7 bases not matched to a gene. The CDR3 covers 14 residues. CDR3: CASRSRGNPYEQYF. The CDR3 DNA is TGTGCCAGCAGGAGCAGGGGGAATCCCTACGAGCAGTACTTC.